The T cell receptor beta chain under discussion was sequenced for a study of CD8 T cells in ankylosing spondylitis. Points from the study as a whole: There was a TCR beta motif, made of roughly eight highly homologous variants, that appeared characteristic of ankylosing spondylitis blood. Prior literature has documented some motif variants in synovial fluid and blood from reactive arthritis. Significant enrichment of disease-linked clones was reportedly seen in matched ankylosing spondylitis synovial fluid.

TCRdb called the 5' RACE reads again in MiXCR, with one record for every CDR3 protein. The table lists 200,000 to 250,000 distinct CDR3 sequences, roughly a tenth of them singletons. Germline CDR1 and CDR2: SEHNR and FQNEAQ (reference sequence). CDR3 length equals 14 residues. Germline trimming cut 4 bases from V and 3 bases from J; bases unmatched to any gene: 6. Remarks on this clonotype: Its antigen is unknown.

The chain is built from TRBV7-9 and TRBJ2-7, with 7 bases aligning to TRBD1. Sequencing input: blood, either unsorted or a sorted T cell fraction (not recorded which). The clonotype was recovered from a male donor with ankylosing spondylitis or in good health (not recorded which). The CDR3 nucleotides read TGTGCCAGCAGCTCACAGGGGTTCCTCTACGAGCAGTACTTC. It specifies CASSSQGFLYEQYF.